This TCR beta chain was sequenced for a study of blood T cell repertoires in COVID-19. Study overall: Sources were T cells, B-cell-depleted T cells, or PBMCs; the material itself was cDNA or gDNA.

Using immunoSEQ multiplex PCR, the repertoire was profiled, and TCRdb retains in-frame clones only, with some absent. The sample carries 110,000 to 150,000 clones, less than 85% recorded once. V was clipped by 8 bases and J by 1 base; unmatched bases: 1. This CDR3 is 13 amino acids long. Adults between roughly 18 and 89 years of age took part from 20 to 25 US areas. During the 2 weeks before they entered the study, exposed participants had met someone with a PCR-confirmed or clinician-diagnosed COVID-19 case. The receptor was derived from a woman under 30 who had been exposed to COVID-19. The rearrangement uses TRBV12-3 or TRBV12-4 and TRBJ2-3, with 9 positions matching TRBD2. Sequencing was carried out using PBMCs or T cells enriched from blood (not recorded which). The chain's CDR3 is CASQREGTDTQYF. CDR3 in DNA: TGTGCCAGCCAGCGGGAGGGCACAGATACGCAGTATTTT.